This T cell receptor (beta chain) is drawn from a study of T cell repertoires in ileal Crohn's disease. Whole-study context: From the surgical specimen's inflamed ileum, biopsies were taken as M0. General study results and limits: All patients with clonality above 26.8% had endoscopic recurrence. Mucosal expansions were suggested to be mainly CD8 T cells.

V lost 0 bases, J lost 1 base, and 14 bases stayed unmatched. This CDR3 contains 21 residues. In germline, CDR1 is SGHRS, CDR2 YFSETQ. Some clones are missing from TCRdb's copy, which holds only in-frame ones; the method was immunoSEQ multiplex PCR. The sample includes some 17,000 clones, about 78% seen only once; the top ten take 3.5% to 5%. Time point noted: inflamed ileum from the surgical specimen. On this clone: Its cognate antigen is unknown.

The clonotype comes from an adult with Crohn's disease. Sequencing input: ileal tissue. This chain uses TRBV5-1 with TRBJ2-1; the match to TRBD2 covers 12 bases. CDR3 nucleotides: TGCGCCAGCAGCTTGGGGCCCATGGCTAGCGGGAGGGCCTATTCCTACAATGAGCAGTTCTTC. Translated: CASSLGPMASGRAYSYNEQFF.